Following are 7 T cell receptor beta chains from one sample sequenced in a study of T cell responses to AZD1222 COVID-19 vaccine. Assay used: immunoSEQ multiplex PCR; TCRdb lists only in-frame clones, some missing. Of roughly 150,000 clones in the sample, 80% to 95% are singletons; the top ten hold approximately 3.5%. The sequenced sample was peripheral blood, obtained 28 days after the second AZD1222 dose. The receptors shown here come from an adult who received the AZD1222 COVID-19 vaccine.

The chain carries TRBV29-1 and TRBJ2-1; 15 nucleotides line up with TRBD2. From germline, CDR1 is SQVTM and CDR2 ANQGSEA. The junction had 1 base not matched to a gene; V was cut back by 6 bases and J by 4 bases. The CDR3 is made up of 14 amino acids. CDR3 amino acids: CSVGLAGGYNEQFF. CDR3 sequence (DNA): TGCAGCGTCGGACTAGCGGGAGGGTACAATGAGCAGTTCTTC.

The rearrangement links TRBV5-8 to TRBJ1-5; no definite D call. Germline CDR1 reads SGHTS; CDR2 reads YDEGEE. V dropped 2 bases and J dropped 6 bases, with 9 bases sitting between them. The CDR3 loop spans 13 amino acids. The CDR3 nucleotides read TGTGCCAGCAGCTTCGAGAGAGGTCAGCCCCAGCATTTT. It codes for CASSFERGQPQHF.

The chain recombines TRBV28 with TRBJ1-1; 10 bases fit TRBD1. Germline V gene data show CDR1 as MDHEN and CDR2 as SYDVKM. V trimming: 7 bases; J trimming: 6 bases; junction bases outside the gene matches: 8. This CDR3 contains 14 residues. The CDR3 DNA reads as TGTGCCAGCAATCTCCGACAGGGGGCCGCTGAAGCTTTCTTT. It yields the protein CASNLRQGAAEAFF.

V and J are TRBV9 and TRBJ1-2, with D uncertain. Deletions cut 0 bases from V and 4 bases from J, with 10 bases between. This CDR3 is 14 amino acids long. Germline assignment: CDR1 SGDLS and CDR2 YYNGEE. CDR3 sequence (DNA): TGTGCCAGCAGCGTAGATAAGCAGAGCTATGGCTACACCTTC. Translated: CASSVDKQSYGYTF.

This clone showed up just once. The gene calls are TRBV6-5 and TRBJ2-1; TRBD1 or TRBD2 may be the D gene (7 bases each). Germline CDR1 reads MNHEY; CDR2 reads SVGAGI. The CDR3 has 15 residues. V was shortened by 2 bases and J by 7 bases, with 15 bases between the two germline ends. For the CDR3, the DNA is TGTGCCAGCAGTTACCCTCAGGGGGGGTGGAATGAGCAGTTCTTC. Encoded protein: CASSYPQGGWNEQFF.

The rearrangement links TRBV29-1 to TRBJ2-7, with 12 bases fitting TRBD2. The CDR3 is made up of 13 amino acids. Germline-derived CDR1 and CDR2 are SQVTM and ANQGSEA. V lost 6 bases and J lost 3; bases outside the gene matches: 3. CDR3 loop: CSVGLAGNYEQYF. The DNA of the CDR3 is TGCAGCGTCGGACTAGCGGGAAACTACGAGCAGTACTTC.

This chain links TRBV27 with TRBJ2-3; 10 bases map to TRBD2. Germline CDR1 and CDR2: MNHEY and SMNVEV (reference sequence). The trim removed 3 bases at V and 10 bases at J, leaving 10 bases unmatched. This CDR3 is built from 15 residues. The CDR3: CASSFNPSGSGPQYF. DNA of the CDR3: TGTGCCAGCAGTTTTAACCCTAGCGGGAGCGGTCCGCAGTATTTT.